This TCR beta chain was profiled in a study of blood T cell repertoires in COVID-19 (dated by TCRdb to about 2020). Regarding the research as a whole: Samples from collaborators originated in the United States, Italy and Spain and spanned both the acute and convalescent phases of COVID-19. The material from the prospective study consisted of cDNA or gDNA derived from T cells, B-cell-depleted T cells, or PBMCs. Deeply sampled blood TCRbeta repertoires from subjects exposed to, actively infected with, or recovered from COVID-19 were included in the dataset. A freely available public database, intended as a resource for researchers studying the immune response to SARS-CoV-2, is where the repertoires were released. Samples came from the ongoing ImmuneRACE study (first 160 participants) plus 1,254 subjects from 6 global collaborators. Nearly every sample came with metadata listing a de-identified subject ID, COVID-19 status, age in years and sex. Where available, HLA class I and class II types were obtained from metadata supplied by the sample provider rather than from assay-based typing. Study-level results and caveats: The quantity of clinical and demographic metadata differed by source and by participant and was supplied without curation.

In the prospective study, participants were about 18 to 95 years old, resided in fewer than 25 geographic areas of the United States, and were enrolled through a virtual design. In the prospective study, participants were assigned to cohorts based on the clinical history participants reported in a screening survey and a study questionnaire. In the prospective study, mobile phlebotomists collected whole blood, serum and a nasopharyngeal or oropharyngeal swab from each participant. Over a roughly 2-month period, participants in the prospective study had the option of providing additional blood draws and questionnaires. Prospective study blood samples were shipped either frozen or at room temperature before DNA extraction. From a lookup of the germline V gene, CDR1 and CDR2 are SGHTA and FQGNSA. From the cysteine up to the phenylalanine, the CDR3 has a length of 14 residues. Only the CDR3 part of the read is kept: 42 bases, read in frame from the first base. The junction carries 14 bases between V and J, which are trimmed by 5 bases and 4 bases respectively.

TCRbeta CDR3 regions were amplified from genomic DNA using the immunoSEQ Assay, a bias-controlled multiplex PCR. Per the original workflow: Within the assay, amplification of reference gene primers was used to estimate how many nucleated cells each sample contained. To quantify the absolute abundance of each unique TCRbeta CDR3 rearrangement, sequence reads were collapsed and filtered. For each sample, productive Simpson clonality was calculated as the square root of Simpson's diversity index over productive rearrangements. What TCRdb holds here is the immuneACCESS table cut down to in-frame rearrangements. Part of the clones is not present; checked against another copy, under half of the missing clones reflect an unresolved V gene, and the others are unexplained. V and J calls and clone size follow that table, whereas D and trimming were derived from the DNA. The sample table lists hundreds of thousands of clones, roughly 87% of them with a count of one. 2.5% to 3% of the sample is held by the ten biggest clonotypes.

This clone was detected only once. Its target antigen remains unknown. The sample holds no much larger clone one base away, and base qualities are not on file. The sequenced sample was PBMCs or T cells enriched from blood (not recorded which). The clonotype comes from a woman aged 30 to 39 with acute COVID-19. The rearranged segments are TRBV7-2 and TRBJ2-5, and the D gene may be TRBD1, 7 bases matching. The CDR3 corresponds to CASSQGGFGETQYF. At the DNA level, the sequence is TGTGCCAGCAGCCAGGGGGGATTCGGAGAGACCCAGTACTTC. Full variable domain (CDR3 extended with the reference TRBV7-2 and TRBJ2-5 proteins): GAGVSQSPSNKVTEKGKDVELRCDPISGHTALYWYRQSLGQGLEFLIYFQGNSAPDKSGLPSDRFSAERTGGSVSTLTIQRTQQEDSAVYLCASSQGGFGETQYFGPGTRLLVL.